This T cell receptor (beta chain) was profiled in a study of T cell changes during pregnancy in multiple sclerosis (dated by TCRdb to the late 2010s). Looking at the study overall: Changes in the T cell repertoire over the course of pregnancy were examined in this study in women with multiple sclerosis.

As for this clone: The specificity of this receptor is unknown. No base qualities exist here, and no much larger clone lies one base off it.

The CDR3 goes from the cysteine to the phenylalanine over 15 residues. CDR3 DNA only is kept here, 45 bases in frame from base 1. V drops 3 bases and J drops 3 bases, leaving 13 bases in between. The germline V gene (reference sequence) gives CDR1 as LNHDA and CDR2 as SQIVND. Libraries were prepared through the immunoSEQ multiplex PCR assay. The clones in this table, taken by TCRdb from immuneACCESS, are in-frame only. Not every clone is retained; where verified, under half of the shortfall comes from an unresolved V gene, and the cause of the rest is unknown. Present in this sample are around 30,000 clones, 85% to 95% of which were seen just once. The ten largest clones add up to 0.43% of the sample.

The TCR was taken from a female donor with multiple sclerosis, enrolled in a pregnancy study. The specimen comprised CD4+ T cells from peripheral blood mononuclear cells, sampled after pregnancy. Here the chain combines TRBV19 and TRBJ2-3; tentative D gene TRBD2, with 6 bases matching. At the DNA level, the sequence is TGTGCCAGTAGTATGAGGCACGGGGGTACAGATACGCAGTATTTT. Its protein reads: CASSMRHGGTDTQYF.